Described below is a single TCR beta chain sequence and its context. Per the original data handling: Estimation of nucleated cell counts was performed using reference gene primer amplification. The table came from immunoSEQ multiplex PCR; TCRdb's copy has only in-frame clones and leaves some out. V and J calls and clone size follow that table, whereas D and trimming were derived from the DNA. The sample lists around 93,000 clones, roughly 82% occurring once. The V end was cut by 0 bases, the J end by 5 bases, with 21 bases between. This CDR3 has 18 amino acids. Germline CDR1 is SGHDN and CDR2 is FVKESK. The data were obtained in a study of blood T cell repertoires in COVID-19. Across the study: The samples span acute and convalescent COVID-19 from the United States, Italy and Spain. In each case, the material was cDNA or gDNA derived from T cells, B-cell-depleted T cells, or PBMCs.

The sequence came from a man aged 80 or over with acute or convalescent COVID-19. J is TRBJ2-3 and V is TRBV14, with D hard to call. Input material: peripheral blood. CDR3 DNA: TGTGCCAGCAGCCAAGATCTTACGACACTTTCACCCGGAGATACGCAGTATTTT. This translates into CASSQDLTTLSPGDTQYF.